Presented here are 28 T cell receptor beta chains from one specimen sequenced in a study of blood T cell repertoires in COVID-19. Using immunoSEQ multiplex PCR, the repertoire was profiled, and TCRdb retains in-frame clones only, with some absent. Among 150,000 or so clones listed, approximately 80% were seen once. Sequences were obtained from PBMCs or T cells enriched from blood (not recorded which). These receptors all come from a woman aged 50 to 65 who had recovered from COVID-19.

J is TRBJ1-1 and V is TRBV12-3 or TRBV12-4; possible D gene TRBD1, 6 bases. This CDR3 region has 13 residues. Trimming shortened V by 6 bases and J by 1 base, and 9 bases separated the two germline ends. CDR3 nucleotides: TGTGCCAGCAGCCACAGGGAGAACACTGAAGCTTTCTTT. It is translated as CASSHRENTEAFF.

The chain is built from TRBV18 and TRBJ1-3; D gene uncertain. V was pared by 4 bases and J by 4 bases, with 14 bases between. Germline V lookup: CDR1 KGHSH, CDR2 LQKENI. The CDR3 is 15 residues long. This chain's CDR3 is CASSLQRDGGNTIYF. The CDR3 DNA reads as TGTGCCAGCTCACTCCAGCGAGACGGCGGAAACACCATATATTTT.

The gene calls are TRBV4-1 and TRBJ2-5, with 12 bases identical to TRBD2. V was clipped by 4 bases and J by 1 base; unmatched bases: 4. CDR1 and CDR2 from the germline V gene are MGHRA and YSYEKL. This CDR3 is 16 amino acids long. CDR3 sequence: CASSLGLAGSQETQYF. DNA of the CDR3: TGCGCCAGCAGCCTTGGACTAGCGGGGAGCCAAGAGACCCAGTACTTC.

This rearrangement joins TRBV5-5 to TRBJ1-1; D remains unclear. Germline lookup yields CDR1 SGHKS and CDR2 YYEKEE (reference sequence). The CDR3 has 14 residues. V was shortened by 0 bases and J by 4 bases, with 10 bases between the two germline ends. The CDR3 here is CASSLGAVGTEAFF. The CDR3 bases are TGTGCCAGCAGCTTGGGTGCGGTGGGCACTGAAGCTTTCTTT.

CDR3 nucleotide sequence: TGTGCCAGTAGCGGGAGCCCTAACTATGGCTACACCTTC. It yields the protein CASSGSPNYGYTF. The gene calls are TRBV19 and TRBJ1-2; D is unclear. Per the germline V gene, CDR1 is LNHDA and CDR2 is SQIVND (reference sequence). The CDR3 is made up of 13 amino acids. Trimming stripped 6 bases from V and 0 bases from J, with 8 bases between. The whole variable domain, remainder taken from reference TRBV19 and TRBJ1-2, is DGGITQSPKYLFRKEGQNVTLSCEQNLNHDAMYWYRQDPGQGLRLIYYSQIVNDFQKGDIAEGYSVSREKKESFPLTVTSAQKNPTAFYLCASSGSPNYGYTFGSGTRLTVV.

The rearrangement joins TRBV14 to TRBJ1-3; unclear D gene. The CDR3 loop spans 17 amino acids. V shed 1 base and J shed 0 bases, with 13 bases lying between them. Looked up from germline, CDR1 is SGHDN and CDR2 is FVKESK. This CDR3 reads CASSQGLLRNSGNTIYF. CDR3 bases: TGTGCCAGCAGCCAAGGGTTATTGAGGAACTCTGGAAACACCATATATTTT.

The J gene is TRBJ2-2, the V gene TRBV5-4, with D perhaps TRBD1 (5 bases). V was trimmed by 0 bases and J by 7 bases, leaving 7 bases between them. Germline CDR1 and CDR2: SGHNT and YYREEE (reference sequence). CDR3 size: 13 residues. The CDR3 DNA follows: TGTGCCAGCAGCTTGGAGGGGATCGGGGAGCTGTTTTTT. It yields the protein CASSLEGIGELFF.

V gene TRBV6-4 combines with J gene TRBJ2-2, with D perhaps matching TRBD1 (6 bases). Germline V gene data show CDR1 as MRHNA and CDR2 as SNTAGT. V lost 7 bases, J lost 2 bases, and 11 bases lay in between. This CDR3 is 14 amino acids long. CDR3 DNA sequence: TGTGCCAGCACGGCAGGGGTAAACACCGGGGAGCTGTTTTTT. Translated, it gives CASTAGVNTGELFF.

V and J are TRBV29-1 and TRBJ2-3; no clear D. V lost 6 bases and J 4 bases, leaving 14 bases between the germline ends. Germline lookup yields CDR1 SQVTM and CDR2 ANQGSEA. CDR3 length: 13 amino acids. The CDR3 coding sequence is TGCAGCGTGTTACCCCGGTCGTCAGATACGCAGTATTTT. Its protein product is CSVLPRSSDTQYF.

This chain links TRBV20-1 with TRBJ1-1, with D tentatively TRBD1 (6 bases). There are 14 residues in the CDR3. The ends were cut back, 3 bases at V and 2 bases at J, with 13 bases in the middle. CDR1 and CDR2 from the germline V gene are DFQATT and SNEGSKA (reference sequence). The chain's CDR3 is CSASAGVRNTEAFF. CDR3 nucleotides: TGCAGTGCTAGTGCAGGGGTAAGAAACACTGAAGCTTTCTTT.

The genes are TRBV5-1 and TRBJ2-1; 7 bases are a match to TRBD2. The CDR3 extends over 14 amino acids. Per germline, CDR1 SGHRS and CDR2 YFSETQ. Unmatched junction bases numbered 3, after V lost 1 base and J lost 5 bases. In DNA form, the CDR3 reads TGCGCCAGCAGCTTGATGAGCGGGGACAATGAGCAGTTCTTC. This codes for CASSLMSGDNEQFF.

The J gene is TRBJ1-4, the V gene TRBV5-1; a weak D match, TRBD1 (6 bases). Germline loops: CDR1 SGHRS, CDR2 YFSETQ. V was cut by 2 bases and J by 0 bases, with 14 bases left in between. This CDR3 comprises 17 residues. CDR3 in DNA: TGCGCCAGCAGCTTTTCAAGGACAGATCCAACTAATGAAAAACTGTTTTTT. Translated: CASSFSRTDPTNEKLFF.

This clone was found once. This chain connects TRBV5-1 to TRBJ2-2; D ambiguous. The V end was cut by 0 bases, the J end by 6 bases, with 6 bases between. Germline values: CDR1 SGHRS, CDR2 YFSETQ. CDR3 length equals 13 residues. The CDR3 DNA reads TGCGCCAGCAGCTTGGGCGGAGCCGGGGAGCTGTTTTTT. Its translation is CASSLGGAGELFF. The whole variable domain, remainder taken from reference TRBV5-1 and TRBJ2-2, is KAGVTQTPRYLIKTRGQQVTLSCSPISGHRSVSWYQQTPGQGLQFLFEYFSETQRNKGNFPGRFSGRQFSNSRSEMNVSTLELGDSALYLCASSLGGAGELFFGEGSRLTVL.

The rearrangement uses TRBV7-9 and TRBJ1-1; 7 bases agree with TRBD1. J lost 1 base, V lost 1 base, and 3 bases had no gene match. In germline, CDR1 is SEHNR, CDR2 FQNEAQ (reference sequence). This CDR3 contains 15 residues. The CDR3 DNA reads TGTGCCAGCAGCTTAGACAGGGGACCGAACACTGAAGCTTTCTTT. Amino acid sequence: CASSLDRGPNTEAFF.

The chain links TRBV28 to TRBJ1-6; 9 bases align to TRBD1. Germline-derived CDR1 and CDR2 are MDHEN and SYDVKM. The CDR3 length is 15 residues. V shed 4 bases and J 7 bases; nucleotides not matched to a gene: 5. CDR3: CASSSRDRENSPLHF. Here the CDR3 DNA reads TGTGCCAGCAGTTCCCGGGACAGGGAAAATTCACCCCTCCACTTT.

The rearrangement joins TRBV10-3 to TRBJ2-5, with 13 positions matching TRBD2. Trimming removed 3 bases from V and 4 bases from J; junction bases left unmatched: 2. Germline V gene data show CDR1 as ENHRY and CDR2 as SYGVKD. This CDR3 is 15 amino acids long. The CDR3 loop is CAISEWTSGGETQYF. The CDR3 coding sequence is TGTGCCATCAGTGAATGGACTAGCGGGGGAGAGACCCAGTACTTC.

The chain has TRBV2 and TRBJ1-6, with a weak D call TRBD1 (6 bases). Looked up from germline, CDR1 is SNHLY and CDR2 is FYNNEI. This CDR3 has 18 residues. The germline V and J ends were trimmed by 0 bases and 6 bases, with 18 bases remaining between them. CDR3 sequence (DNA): TGTGCCAGCAGTGAAGCGCACTCAGCAGGGGCGGCTAATTCACCCCTCCACTTT. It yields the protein CASSEAHSAGAANSPLHF. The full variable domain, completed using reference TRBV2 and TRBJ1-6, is EPEVTQTPSHQVTQMGQEVILRCVPISNHLYFYWYRQILGQKVEFLVSFYNNEISEKSEIFDDQFSVERPDGSNFTLKIRSTKLEDSAMYFCASSEAHSAGAANSPLHFGNGTRLTVT.

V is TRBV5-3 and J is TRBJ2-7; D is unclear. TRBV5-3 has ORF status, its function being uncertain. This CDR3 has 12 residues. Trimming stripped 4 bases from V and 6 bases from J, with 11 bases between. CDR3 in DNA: TGTGCCAGAAGCCAGAGGTTGAGCGAGCAGTACGTC. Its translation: CARSQRLSEQYV.

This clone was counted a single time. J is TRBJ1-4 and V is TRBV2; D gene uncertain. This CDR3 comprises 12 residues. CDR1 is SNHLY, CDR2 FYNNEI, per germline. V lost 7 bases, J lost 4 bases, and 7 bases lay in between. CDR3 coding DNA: TGTGCCAGCACGACGGGTAATGAAAAACTGTTTTTT. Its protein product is CASTTGNEKLFF.

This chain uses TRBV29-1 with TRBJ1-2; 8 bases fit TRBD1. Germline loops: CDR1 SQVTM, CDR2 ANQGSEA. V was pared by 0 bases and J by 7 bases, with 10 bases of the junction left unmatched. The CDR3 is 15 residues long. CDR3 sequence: CSVEERDRRGIGYTF. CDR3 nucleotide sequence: TGCAGCGTTGAAGAGCGGGACAGGAGGGGTATTGGCTACACCTTC.

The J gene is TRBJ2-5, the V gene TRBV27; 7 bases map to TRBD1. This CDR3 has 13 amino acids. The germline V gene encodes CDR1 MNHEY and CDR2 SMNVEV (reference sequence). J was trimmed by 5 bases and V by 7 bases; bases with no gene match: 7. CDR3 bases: TGTGCCAGCACCGACAGGGAAAGGGAGACCCAGTACTTC. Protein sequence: CASTDRERETQYF.

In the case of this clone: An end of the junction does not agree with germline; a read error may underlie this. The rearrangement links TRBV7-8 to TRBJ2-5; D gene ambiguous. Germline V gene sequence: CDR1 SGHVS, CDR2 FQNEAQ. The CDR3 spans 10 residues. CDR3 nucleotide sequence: TGTGCCAGCAGCTTAGAGCGTCCCCACTTC. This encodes CASSLERPHF. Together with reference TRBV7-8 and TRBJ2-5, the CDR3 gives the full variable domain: GAGVSQSPRYKVAKRGQDVALRCDPISGHVSLFWYQQALGQGPEFLTYFQNEAQLDKSGLPSDRFFAERPEGSVSTLKIQRTQQEDSAVYLCASSLERPHFGPGTRLLVL.

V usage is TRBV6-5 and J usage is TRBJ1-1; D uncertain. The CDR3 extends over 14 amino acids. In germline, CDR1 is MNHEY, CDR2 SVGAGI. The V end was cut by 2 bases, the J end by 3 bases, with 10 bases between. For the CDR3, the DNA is TGTGCCAGCAGTTACGATGGCGGAGACACTGAAGCTTTCTTT. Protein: CASSYDGGDTEAFF.

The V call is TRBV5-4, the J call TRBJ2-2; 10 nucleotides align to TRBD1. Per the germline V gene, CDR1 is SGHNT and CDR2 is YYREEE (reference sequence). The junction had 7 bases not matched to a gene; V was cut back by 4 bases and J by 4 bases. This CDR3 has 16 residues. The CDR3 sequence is CASSLPRTGGTGELFF. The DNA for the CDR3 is TGTGCCAGCAGCCTCCCGAGGACAGGGGGCACCGGGGAGCTGTTTTTT.

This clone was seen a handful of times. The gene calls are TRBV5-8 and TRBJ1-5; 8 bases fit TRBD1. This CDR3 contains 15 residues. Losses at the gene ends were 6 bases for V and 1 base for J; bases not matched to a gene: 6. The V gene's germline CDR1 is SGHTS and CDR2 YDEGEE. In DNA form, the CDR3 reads TGTGCCAGCAACCCCGCAGGGGGCAGCAATCAGCCCCAGCATTTT. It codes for CASNPAGGSNQPQHF.

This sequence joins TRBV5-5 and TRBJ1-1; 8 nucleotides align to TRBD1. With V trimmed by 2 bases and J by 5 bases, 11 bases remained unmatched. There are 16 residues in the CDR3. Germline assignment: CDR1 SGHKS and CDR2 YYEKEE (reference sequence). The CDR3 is CASSFNPGGVRTEAFF. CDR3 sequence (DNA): TGTGCCAGCAGCTTTAATCCAGGGGGCGTAAGGACTGAAGCTTTCTTT. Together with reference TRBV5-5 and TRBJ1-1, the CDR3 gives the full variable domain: DAGVTQSPTHLIKTRGQQVTLRCSPISGHKSVSWYQQVLGQGPQFIFQYYEKEERGRGNFPDRFSARQFPNYSSELNVNALLLGDSALYLCASSFNPGGVRTEAFFGQGTRLTVV.

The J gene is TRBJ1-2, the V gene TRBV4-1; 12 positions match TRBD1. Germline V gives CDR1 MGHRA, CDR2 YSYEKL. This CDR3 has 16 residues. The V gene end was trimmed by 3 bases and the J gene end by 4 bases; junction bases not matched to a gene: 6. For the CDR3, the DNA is TGCGCCAGCAGCCAGGCCGGGACAGGGGGCATCTATGGCTACACCTTC. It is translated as CASSQAGTGGIYGYTF.

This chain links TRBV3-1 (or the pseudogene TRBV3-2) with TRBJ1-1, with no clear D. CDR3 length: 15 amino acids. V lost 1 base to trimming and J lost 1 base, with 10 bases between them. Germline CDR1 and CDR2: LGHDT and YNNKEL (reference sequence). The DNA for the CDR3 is TGTGCCAGCAGCCAAGCCCCCCCTAGGAACACTGAAGCTTTCTTT. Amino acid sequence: CASSQAPPRNTEAFF.